The 5 T cell receptor beta chains below all came from one sample that was sequenced in a study of Graves' ophthalmopathy and Graves' hyperthyroidism. For repertoire sequencing, the TCR beta CDR3 regions were amplified from RNA transcripts. HTBI primers primed a first-round RT-PCR, and a second-round multiplex PCR followed. From the multiplex PCR reads, TCRdb called clonotypes with MiXCR, one entry per CDR3 protein. The sample lists around 590,000 distinct CDR3 sequences; less than 40% were seen once. What was sequenced was peripheral blood or thyroid tissue (not recorded which). All receptors come from an adult man with Graves' hyperthyroidism.

The chain is built from TRBV29-1 and TRBJ1-2; weak D call: TRBD1 (5 bases). Looked up from germline, CDR1 is SQVTM and CDR2 is ANQGSEA. V was shortened by 6 bases and J by 8 bases, with 13 bases between the two germline ends. This CDR3 is 11 amino acids long. The DNA of the CDR3 is TGCAGCGTCCCCGGGGGATTAGGCTACACCTTC. Its translation is CSVPGGLGYTF.

This clonotype has at least ten counts. CDR3 DNA: TGTGCCAGCAGCTTCCGGGGGCAATGGGGCTACACCTTC. Translating gives CASSFRGQWGYTF. The chain links TRBV9 to TRBJ1-2; the D gene is possibly TRBD1 (6 bases). From germline, CDR1 is SGDLS and CDR2 YYNGEE. Trimming left V 4 bases short and J 8 bases short, with 15 bases between. CDR3 length: 13 amino acids.

The chain carries TRBV5-1 and TRBJ2-2; TRBD2 agrees at 10 bases. Trimming at V came to 0 bases and at J to 2 bases, leaving 1 base not matched to a gene. This CDR3 contains 16 residues. Germline-derived CDR1 and CDR2 are SGHRS and YFSETQ. CDR3 sequence reads: CASSLVLAGNTGELFF. DNA of the CDR3: TGCGCCAGCAGCTTGGTACTAGCGGGAAACACCGGGGAGCTGTTTTTT.

The chain couples TRBV30 to TRBJ1-1; 7 nucleotides match TRBD1. V lost 2 bases and J lost 0; bases outside the gene matches: 12. The germline V gene encodes CDR1 GTSNPN and CDR2 SVGIG (reference sequence). The CDR3 runs to 17 residues. The CDR3 DNA reads as TGTGCCTGGAGTATAGGGACAGCCTCGACCGTGAACACTGAAGCTTTCTTT. It codes for CAWSIGTASTVNTEAFF.

CDR3 DNA: TGCAGCGTAGGGGAATTTAGCACAGATACGCAGTATTTT. Translated, it gives CSVGEFSTDTQYF. This chain joins TRBV29-1 and TRBJ2-3, with D perhaps matching TRBD1 (5 bases). Trimming removed 6 bases from V and 0 bases from J, with 10 bases in between. This CDR3 has 13 residues. The germline gives CDR1 SQVTM, CDR2 ANQGSEA.